This T cell receptor (beta chain) was profiled in a study of blood T cell repertoires in COVID-19. The length of the CDR3 is 17 residues. Trimming took 0 bases from V and 8 from J; bases not matched to a gene: 12. CDR1 is SGHDN and CDR2 is FVKESK in the germline V gene. Method: immunoSEQ multiplex PCR; TCRdb's copy keeps in-frame clones and lacks some. The sample shows about 59,000 clones, about 73% of them seen only once. This sequence was found in a woman in her seventies with acute or convalescent COVID-19. The sample was peripheral blood. The gene calls are TRBV14 and TRBJ1-4; 7 bases line up with TRBD1. The CDR3 nucleotides are TGTGCCAGCAGCCAAGAGGTCTCAGGGGGATTAGAAGAAAAACTGTTTTTT. The encoded protein is CASSQEVSGGLEEKLFF.